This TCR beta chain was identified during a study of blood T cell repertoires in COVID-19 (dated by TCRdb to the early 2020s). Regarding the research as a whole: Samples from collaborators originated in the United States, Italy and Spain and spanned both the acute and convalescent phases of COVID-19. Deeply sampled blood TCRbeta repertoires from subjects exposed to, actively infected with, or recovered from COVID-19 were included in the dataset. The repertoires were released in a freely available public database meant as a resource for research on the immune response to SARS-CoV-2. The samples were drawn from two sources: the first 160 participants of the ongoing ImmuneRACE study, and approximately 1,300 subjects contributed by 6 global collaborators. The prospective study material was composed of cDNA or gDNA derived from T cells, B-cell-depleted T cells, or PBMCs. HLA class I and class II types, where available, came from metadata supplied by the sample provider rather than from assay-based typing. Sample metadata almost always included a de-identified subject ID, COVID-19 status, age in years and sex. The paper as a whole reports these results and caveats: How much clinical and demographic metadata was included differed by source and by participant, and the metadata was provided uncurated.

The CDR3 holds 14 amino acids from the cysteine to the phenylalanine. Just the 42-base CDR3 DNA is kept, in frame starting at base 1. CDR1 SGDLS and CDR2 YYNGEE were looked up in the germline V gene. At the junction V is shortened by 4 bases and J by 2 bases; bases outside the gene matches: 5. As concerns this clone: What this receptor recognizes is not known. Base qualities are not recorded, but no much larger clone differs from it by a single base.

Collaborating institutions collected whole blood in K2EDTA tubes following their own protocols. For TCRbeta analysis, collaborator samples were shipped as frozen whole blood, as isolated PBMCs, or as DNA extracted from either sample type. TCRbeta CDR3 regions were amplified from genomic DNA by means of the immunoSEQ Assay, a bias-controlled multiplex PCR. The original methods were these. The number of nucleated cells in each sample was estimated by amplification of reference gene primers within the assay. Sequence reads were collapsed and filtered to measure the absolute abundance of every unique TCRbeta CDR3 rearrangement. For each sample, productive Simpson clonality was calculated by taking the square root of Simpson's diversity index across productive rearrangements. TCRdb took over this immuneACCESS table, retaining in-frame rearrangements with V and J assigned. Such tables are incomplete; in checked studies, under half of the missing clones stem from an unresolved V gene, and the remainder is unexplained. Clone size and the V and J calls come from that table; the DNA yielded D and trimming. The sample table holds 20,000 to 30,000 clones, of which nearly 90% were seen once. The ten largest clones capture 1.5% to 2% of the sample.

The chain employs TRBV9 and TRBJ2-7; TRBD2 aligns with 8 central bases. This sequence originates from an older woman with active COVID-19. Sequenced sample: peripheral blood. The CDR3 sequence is CASSPGTRAYEQYF. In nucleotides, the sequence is TGTGCCAGCAGCCCAGGGACTAGGGCCTACGAGCAGTACTTC.